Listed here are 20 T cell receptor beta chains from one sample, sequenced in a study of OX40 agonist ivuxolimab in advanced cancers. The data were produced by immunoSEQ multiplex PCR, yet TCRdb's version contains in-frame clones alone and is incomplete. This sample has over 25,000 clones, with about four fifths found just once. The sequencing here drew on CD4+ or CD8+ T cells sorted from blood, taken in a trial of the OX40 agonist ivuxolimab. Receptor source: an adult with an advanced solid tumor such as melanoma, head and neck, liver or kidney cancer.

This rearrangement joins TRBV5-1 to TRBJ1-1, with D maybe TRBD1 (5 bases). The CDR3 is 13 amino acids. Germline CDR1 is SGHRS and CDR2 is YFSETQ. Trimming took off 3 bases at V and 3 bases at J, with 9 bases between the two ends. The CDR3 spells CASSWDGDTEAFF. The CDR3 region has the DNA TGCGCCAGCAGCTGGGACGGAGACACTGAAGCTTTCTTT.

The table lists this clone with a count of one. The CDR3 sequence is CASSLRQPNTGELFF. In DNA form, the CDR3 reads TGTGCCAGCAGTTTAAGGCAGCCGAACACCGGGGAGCTGTTTTTT. The chain employs TRBV27 and TRBJ2-2; D unresolved. Looked up from germline, CDR1 is MNHEY and CDR2 is SMNVEV (reference sequence). V was cut by 2 bases and J by 0 bases, with 7 bases left in between. The CDR3 is 15 residues long.

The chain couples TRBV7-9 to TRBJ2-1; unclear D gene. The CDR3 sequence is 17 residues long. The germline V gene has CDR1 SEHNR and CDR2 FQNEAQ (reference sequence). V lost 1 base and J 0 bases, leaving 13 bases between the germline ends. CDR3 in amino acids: CASSLGPEVSSYNEQFF. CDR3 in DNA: TGTGCCAGCAGCTTAGGGCCTGAGGTGAGCTCCTACAATGAGCAGTTCTTC.

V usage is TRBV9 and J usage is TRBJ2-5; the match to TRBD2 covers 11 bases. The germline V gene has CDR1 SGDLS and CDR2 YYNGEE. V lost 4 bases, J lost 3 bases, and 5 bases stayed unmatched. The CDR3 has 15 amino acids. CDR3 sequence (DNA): TGTGCCAGCAGCTTGGGACTAGCGGTAAAAGAGACCCAGTACTTC. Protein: CASSLGLAVKETQYF.

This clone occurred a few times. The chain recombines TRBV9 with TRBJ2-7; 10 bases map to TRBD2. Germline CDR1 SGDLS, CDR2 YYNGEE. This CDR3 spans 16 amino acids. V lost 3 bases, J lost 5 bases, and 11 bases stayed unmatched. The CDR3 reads CASSEGGGLASHEQYF. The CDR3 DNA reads TGTGCCAGCAGCGAGGGTGGGGGACTAGCGTCCCACGAGCAGTACTTC.

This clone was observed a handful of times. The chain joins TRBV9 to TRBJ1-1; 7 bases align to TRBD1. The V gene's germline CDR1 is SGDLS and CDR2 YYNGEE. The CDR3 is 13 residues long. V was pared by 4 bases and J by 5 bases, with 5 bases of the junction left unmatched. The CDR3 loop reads CASSPRQGTEAFF. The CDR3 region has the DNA TGTGCCAGCAGCCCACGACAGGGAACTGAAGCTTTCTTT.

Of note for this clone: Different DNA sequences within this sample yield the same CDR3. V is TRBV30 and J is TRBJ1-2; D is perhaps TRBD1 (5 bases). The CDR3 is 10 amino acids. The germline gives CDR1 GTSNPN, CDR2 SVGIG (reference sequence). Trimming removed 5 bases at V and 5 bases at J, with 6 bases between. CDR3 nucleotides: TGTGCCTGGTCAGGGTATGGCTACACCTTC. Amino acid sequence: CAWSGYGYTF.

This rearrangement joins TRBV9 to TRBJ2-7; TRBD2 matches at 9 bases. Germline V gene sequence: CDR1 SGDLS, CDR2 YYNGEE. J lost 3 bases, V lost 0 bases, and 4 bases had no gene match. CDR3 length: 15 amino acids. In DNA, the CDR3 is TGTGCCAGCAGCGTAGGGACTAGCGCTATCTACGAGCAGTACTTC. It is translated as CASSVGTSAIYEQYF.

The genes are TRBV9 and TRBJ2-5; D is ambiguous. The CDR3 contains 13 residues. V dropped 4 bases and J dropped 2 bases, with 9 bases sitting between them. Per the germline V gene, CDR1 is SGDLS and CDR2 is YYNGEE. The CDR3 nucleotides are TGTGCCAGCAGCCCACCGATTCAAGAGACCCAGTACTTC. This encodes CASSPPIQETQYF. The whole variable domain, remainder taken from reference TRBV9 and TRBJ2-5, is DSGVTQTPKHLITATGQRVTLRCSPRSGDLSVYWYQQSLDQGLQFLIQYYNGEERAKGNILERFSAQQFPDLHSELNLSSLELGDSALYFCASSPPIQETQYFGPGTRLLVL.

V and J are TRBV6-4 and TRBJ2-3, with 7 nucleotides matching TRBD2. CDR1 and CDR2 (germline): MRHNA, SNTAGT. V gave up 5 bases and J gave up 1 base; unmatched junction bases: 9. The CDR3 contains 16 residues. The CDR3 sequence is CASSNGLVKGTDTQYF. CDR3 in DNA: TGTGCCAGCAGTAACGGACTAGTTAAGGGCACAGATACGCAGTATTTT.

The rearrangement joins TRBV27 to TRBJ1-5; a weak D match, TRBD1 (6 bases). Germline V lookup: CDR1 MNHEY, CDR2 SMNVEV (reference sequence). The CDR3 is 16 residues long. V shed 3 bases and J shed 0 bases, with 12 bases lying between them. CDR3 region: CASSFRGGYSNQPQHF. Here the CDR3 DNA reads TGTGCCAGCAGTTTTAGGGGGGGTTATAGCAATCAGCCCCAGCATTTT.

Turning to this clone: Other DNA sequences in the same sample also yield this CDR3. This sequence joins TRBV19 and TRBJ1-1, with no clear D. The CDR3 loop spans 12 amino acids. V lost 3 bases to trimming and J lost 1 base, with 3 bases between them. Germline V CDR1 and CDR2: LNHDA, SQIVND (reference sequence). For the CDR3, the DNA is TGTGCCAGTAGTATTGGGAACACTGAAGCTTTCTTT. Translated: CASSIGNTEAFF.

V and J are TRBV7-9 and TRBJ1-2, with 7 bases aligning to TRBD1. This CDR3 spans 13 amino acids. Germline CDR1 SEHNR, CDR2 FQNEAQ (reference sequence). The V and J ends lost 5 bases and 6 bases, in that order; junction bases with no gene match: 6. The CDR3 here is CASSPGGANGYTF. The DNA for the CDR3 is TGTGCCAGCAGCCCAGGGGGGGCGAATGGCTACACCTTC.

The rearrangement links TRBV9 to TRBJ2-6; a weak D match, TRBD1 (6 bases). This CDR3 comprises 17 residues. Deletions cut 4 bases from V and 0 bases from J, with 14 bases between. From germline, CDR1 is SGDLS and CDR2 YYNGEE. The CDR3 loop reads CASSTRNRVSGANVLTF. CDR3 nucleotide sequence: TGTGCCAGCAGCACCCGGAACAGGGTCTCTGGGGCCAACGTCCTGACTTTC. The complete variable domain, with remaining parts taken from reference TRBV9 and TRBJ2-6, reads DSGVTQTPKHLITATGQRVTLRCSPRSGDLSVYWYQQSLDQGLQFLIQYYNGEERAKGNILERFSAQQFPDLHSELNLSSLELGDSALYFCASSTRNRVSGANVLTFGAGSRLTVL.

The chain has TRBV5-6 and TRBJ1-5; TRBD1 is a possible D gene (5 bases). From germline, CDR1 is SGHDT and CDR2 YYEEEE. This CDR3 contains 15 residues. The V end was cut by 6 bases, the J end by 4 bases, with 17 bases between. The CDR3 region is CASTNLGRDNQPQHF. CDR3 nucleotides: TGTGCCAGCACCAACCTGGGCAGGGATAATCAGCCCCAGCATTTT.

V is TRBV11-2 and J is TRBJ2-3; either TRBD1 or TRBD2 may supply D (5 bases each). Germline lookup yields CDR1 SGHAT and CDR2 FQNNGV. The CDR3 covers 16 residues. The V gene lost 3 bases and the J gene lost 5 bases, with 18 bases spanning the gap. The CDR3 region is CASSFTLDLRVDTQYF. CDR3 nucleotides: TGTGCCAGCAGCTTCACACTAGACCTCAGGGTAGATACGCAGTATTTT.

This chain's CDR3 is CASSLRSGRPYEQYF. The CDR3 region has the DNA TGTGCCAGCAGCCTAAGAAGCGGGAGACCCTACGAGCAGTACTTC. V and J are TRBV6-5 and TRBJ2-7; 8 positions match TRBD2. There are 15 residues in the CDR3. J was trimmed by 2 bases and V by 6 bases; bases with no gene match: 9. Germline CDR1 is MNHEY and CDR2 is SVGAGI.

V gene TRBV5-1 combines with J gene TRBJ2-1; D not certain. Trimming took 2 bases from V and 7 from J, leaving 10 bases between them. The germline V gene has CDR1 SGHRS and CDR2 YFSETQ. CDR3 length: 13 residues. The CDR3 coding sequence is TGCGCCAGCAGCTTTAGGACGACAAATGAGCAGTTCTTC. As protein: CASSFRTTNEQFF.

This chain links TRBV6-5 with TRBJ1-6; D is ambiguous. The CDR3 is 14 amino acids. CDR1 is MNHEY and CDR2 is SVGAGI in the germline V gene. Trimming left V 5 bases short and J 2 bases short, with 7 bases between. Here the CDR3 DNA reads TGTGCCAGCAGTCCCGGGACCTATAATTCACCCCTCCACTTT. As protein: CASSPGTYNSPLHF.

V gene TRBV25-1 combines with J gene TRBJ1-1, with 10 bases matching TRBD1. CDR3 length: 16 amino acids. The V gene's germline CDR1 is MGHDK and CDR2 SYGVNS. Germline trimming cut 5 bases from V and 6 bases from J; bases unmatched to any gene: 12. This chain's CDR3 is CASSPSWDRGGAEAFF. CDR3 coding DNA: TGTGCCAGCAGTCCAAGTTGGGACAGGGGAGGGGCTGAAGCTTTCTTT.